The 13 T cell receptor beta chains below were found in one sample sequenced in a study of blood T cell repertoires in COVID-19. Method: immunoSEQ multiplex PCR; TCRdb's copy keeps in-frame clones and lacks some. The table includes some 200,000 clones, roughly 90% detected once. Sequencing input: PBMCs or T cells enriched from blood (not recorded which). Source of these receptors: a woman between 18 and 30 years old who had recovered from COVID-19.

The V gene is TRBV2, the J gene TRBJ2-7; 10 bases match TRBD1. The J segment lost 5 bases and the V segment lost 8 bases, leaving 6 bases of the junction unmatched. CDR1 and CDR2 from the germline V gene are SNHLY and FYNNEI. The CDR3 runs 13 residues. In DNA, the CDR3 is TGTGCCAGCCGGGGGGACAGGGGAGACGAGCAGTACTTC. This sequence encodes CASRGDRGDEQYF. Full variable domain (outside the CDR3, taken from reference TRBV2 and TRBJ2-7): EPEVTQTPSHQVTQMGQEVILRCVPISNHLYFYWYRQILGQKVEFLVSFYNNEISEKSEIFDDQFSVERPDGSNFTLKIRSTKLEDSAMYFCASRGDRGDEQYFGPGTRLTVT.

V usage is TRBV5-8 and J usage is TRBJ2-4, with a tentative D call TRBD1 (5 bases). The CDR3 is made up of 17 amino acids. Trimming took off 0 bases at V and 0 bases at J, with 13 bases between the two ends. Germline CDR1 SGHTS, CDR2 YDEGEE. The CDR3 sequence: CASSLDLTVLAKNIQYF. The CDR3 region has the DNA TGTGCCAGCAGCTTGGATTTGACAGTACTAGCCAAAAACATTCAGTACTTC. Complete variable domain (other parts from reference TRBV5-8 and TRBJ2-4): EAGVTQSPTHLIKTRGQQATLRCSPISGHTSVYWYQQALGLGLQFLLWYDEGEERNRGNFPPRFSGRQFPNYSSELNVNALELEDSALYLCASSLDLTVLAKNIQYFGAGTRLSVL.

The V and J genes are TRBV3-1 (or the pseudogene TRBV3-2) and TRBJ2-3; the D is unclear. The germline gives CDR1 LGHDT, CDR2 YNNKEL (reference sequence). The CDR3 sequence is 14 residues long. V gave up 2 bases and J gave up 0 bases, with 6 bases separating them. The CDR3 DNA sequence: TGTGCCAGCAGCCAACAGGCCAGCACAGATACGCAGTATTTT. Translating it yields CASSQQASTDTQYF.

The rearrangement links TRBV7-6 to TRBJ1-2; the D is unclear. The CDR3 covers 12 residues. CDR1 is SGHVS, CDR2 FNYEAQ, per germline. Trimming stripped 2 bases from V and 5 bases from J, with 6 bases between. CDR3 coding DNA: TGTGCCAGCAGCTTAATCTTTTATGGCTACACCTTC. It translates to CASSLIFYGYTF.

The rearrangement uses TRBV29-1 and TRBJ2-7, with D perhaps matching TRBD1 (5 bases). V was pared by 2 bases and J by 4 bases, with 12 bases between. There are 13 residues in the CDR3. Germline V gene data show CDR1 as SQVTM and CDR2 as ANQGSEA. The DNA for the CDR3 is TGCAGCGTTGAACCCTTACAGGCTTACGAGCAGTACTTC. Protein: CSVEPLQAYEQYF.

The rearrangement joins TRBV25-1 to TRBJ1-1, with TRBD1 matching over 11 bases. Per the germline V gene, CDR1 is MGHDK and CDR2 is SYGVNS. V shed 3 bases, J shed 4 bases, and the junction held 4 bases outside the gene matches. This CDR3 has 15 amino acids. Here the CDR3 reads CASSDRTGGGTEAFF. The CDR3 DNA follows: TGTGCCAGCAGTGATCGGACAGGGGGCGGCACTGAAGCTTTCTTT. The whole variable domain, remainder taken from reference TRBV25-1 and TRBJ1-1, is EADIYQTPRYLVIGTGKKITLECSQTMGHDKMYWYQQDPGMELHLIHYSYGVNSTEKGDLSSESTVSRIRTEHFPLTLESARPSHTSQYLCASSDRTGGGTEAFFGQGTRLTVV.

As DNA, the CDR3 is TGTGCCAGCAGTTTCGGACGGGGGGCTTCTCAGCCCCAGCATTTT. This codes for CASSFGRGASQPQHF. The gene calls are TRBV27 and TRBJ1-5; a possible D gene is TRBD1 (6 bases). CDR1 is MNHEY and CDR2 is SMNVEV in the germline V gene (reference sequence). CDR3 length equals 15 residues. Deletions cut 3 bases from V and 6 bases from J, with 15 bases between.

J is TRBJ2-7 and V is TRBV5-1; 8 nucleotides agree with TRBD2. This CDR3 spans 16 amino acids. The V gene end was trimmed by 0 bases and the J gene end by 3 bases; junction bases not matched to a gene: 8. The germline CDR1 and CDR2 sequences are SGHRS and YFSETQ. CDR3 amino acids: CASSLDASSGYYEQYF. CDR3 DNA sequence: TGCGCCAGCAGCTTGGATGCTTCTAGCGGGTACTACGAGCAGTACTTC.

This chain connects TRBV27 to TRBJ1-5; 10 bases are shared with TRBD1. Unmatched junction bases numbered 2, after V lost 2 bases and J lost 4 bases. CDR1 and CDR2 from the germline V gene are MNHEY and SMNVEV (reference sequence). CDR3 size: 15 residues. Here the CDR3 reads CASSLAGQGNQPQHF. CDR3 sequence (DNA): TGTGCCAGCAGTTTAGCGGGACAGGGGAATCAGCCCCAGCATTTT.

This chain connects TRBV7-2 to TRBJ2-7, with D tentatively TRBD1 (5 bases). The length of the CDR3 is 14 residues. Germline CDR1 reads SGHTA; CDR2 reads FQGNSA. Trimming stripped 2 bases from V and 7 bases from J, with 15 bases between. This CDR3 is CASSLSGHLGEQYF. CDR3 bases: TGTGCCAGCAGCTTATCCGGACACCTCGGAGAGCAGTACTTC.

The rearrangement uses TRBV6-2 or TRBV6-3 and TRBJ2-7; D perhaps matches TRBD2 (5 bases). The CDR3 covers 12 residues. Per germline, CDR1 MNHEY and CDR2 SVGEGT. V lost 5 bases to trimming and J lost 3 bases, with 8 bases between them. Here the CDR3 reads CASSKRDYEQYF. The CDR3 DNA reads TGTGCCAGCAGTAAACGGGACTACGAGCAGTACTTC.

The rearrangement uses TRBV9 and TRBJ1-6; D not certain. With 7 bases removed from V and 5 bases from J, the gap between germline ends came to 10 bases. CDR3 length equals 13 residues. CDR1 is SGDLS, CDR2 YYNGEE, per germline. CDR3 in amino acids: CASSRQNNSPLHF. The CDR3 DNA reads TGTGCCAGCTCGAGGCAGAATAATTCACCCCTCCACTTT. The whole variable domain, remainder taken from reference TRBV9 and TRBJ1-6, is DSGVTQTPKHLITATGQRVTLRCSPRSGDLSVYWYQQSLDQGLQFLIQYYNGEERAKGNILERFSAQQFPDLHSELNLSSLELGDSALYFCASSRQNNSPLHFGNGTRLTVT.

The chain is built from TRBV2 and TRBJ2-5; TRBD1 matches at 7 bases. Per germline, CDR1 SNHLY and CDR2 FYNNEI. V lost 4 bases to trimming and J lost 5 bases; unmatched junction nucleotides: 10. This CDR3 has 15 amino acids. In nucleotides, the CDR3 is TGTGCCAGCAGTGGCTCGGGACAGTTCGGGGAGACCCAGTACTTC. Translating it yields CASSGSGQFGETQYF.